This TCR beta chain is from a study of CXCR3-negative and CXCR3-positive naive CD8 T cells. Study results and caveats: Both naive subsets had comparably high diversity; memory CD8+ cells much lower.

Germline-derived CDR1 and CDR2 are SGHDN and FVKESK. The CDR3 runs to 15 residues. 5' RACE that incorporated UMI labels was used to prepare the TRB cDNA libraries. TCRdb reanalyzed the 5' RACE reads, giving one entry per CDR3 protein sequence and no DNA. The sample is made up of about 6,700 distinct CDR3 sequences, and the top ten hold around 0.98% of it. Cells classed as naive CD8+ T cells were CD45RO-CCR7+CD27+CD95-. This clonotype is labeled medium-sized (0.01 to 0.1%) based on frequency. Antigen: not known. The clonotype was recovered from a human donor in good health. Some clones in this sample may be carry-over from other donors' samples. The chain employs TRBV14 and TRBJ2-3; TCRdb calls TRBD2, which cannot be checked without DNA. The specimen sequenced was naive CXCR3- CD8+ T cells from blood. The subset was: CD45RO-CCR7+CD27+CD95- naive CD8+ T cells lacking CXCR3 (TNR3-). This CDR3 is CASSQGQSHTDTQYF.